The source of this T cell receptor (beta chain) is a study of glioma-infiltrating T cells after dendritic cell vaccination. Repertoires were generated with immunoSEQ multiplex PCR, while TCRdb's copy carries only in-frame clones and drops some. The sample has roughly 98,000 clones, 65% to 90% seen once. The germline V gene has CDR1 LGHNA and CDR2 YNFKEQ. J lost 4 bases, V lost 1 base, and 6 bases had no gene match. The CDR3 is made up of 15 amino acids. Patients had residual fresh-frozen tumor tissue and more than two years of survival data. Blood PBMC samples: pre-vaccination, two weeks post third vaccination, and at tumor progression.

The receptor comes from a human donor with glioblastoma. The chain recombines TRBV4-2 with TRBJ2-7; 8 bases align to TRBD2. The sample consisted of blood, taken before dendritic cell vaccination. CDR3 amino acids: CASSQGGSGMYEQYF. Written as DNA, the CDR3 is TGTGCCAGCAGCCAAGGTGGTAGCGGGATGTACGAGCAGTACTTC.